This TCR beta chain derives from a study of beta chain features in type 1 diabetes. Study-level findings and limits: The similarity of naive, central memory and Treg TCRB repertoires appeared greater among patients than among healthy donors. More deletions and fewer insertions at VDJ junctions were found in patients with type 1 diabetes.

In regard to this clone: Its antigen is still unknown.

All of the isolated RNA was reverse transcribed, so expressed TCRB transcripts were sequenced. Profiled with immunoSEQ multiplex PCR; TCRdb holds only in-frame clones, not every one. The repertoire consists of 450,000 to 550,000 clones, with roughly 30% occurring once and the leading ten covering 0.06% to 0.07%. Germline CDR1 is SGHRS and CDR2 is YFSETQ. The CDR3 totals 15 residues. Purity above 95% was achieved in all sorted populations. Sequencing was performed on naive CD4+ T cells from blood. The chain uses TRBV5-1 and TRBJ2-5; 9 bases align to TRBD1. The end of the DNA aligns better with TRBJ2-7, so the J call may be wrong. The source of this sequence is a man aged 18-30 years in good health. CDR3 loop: CASSSTGTGSYEQYF. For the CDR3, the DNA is TGCGCCAGCAGTTCGACCGGGACAGGGTCCTACGAGCAGTACTTC.